This T cell receptor beta chain came from a study of T-cell reconstitution after alpha-beta-depleted transplantation in children. Trimming took 5 bases from V and 2 from J, leaving 13 bases between them. This CDR3 region has 14 residues. The germline gives CDR1 MNHEY, CDR2 SMNVEV (reference sequence). Molecular barcoding with unique molecular identifiers was used for the TCRbeta library. TCRdb ran MiXCR on the PCR reads and lists one entry per CDR3 protein. The sample holds about 480,000 distinct CDR3 sequences; around 13% are singletons and the top ten take about 6%. The material sequenced was PBMCs from the stem cell graft donor, taken from the stem cell graft. This chain connects TRBV27 to TRBJ2-7; no reliable D call. The clonotype originates from a human donor who donated a stem cell graft to a child with combined immunodeficiency. CDR3 in amino acids: CASSPDMTAYEQYF. DNA for the CDR3: TGTGCCAGCAGTCCCGACATGACCGCCTACGAGCAGTACTTC.